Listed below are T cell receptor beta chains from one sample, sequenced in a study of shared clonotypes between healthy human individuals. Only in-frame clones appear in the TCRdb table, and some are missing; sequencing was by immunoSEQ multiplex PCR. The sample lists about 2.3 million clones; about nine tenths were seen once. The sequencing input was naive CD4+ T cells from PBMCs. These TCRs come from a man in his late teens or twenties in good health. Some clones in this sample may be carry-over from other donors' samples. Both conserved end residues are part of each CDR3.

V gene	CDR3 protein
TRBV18	CASSPVPGTTGDGYTF
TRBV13	CASSSWTSQGPGTGELFF
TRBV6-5	CASRRDLNYGYTF
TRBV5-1	CASSLLRRENTEAFF
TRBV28	CASRLQGSETQYF
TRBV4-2	CASSQAGRRQAYEQYF
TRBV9	CASSVQGYSEAFF
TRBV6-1	CASSEARLASGDTQYF
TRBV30	CAWSGDRTSSYNEQFF
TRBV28	CASSNQGAQNTIYF
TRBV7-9	CASSFELAGEQYF
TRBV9	CASSPSISGARDTEAFF
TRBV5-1	CASSSPGQGGLRSYNEQFF
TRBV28	CASGGFATNEKLFF
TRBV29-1	CSVAESSYNEQFF
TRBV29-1	CSVEGRNEQFF
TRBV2	CASRRDGSEKLFF
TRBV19	CASSLIGGPADTQYF
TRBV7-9	CASSRTPARGPNYTF
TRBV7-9	CASSLGQEYGYTF
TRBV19	CASRSSNQPQHF
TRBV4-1	CASSPRGQYGYTF
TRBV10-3	CATRTSGNNEQFF
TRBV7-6	CASSPRQGGYTEAFF
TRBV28	CASTTYGAGDNSPLHF
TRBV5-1	CASSFLRDSNFHSNQPQHF
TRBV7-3	CASSLLGRVPLGADTQYF
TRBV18	CASSPLRRISSYNEQFF
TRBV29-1	CSVEGTGNRNTIYF
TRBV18	CASSPWVKNIQYF
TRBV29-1	CSVGPQETQYF
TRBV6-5	CASSYQLAGVETQYF
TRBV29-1	CSVLSLGGLDTGELFF
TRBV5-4	CASSLYGSSSYNEQFF
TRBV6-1	CASWGAGVEQFF
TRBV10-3	CAIKDGVDGYTF
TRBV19	CATAKGQSTDTQYF
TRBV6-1	CASSETGYTGELFF
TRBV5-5	CASSLARATYNEQFF
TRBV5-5	CASSRTTTDTQYF